The subject of this entry is one T cell receptor beta chain. Its target antigen remains unknown. The sample holds no much larger clone one base away, and base qualities are not on file. Taken from cysteine to phenylalanine, the CDR3 has 15 residues. Of all the DNA, just the CDR3 is kept, 45 bases in frame from base 1. V is reduced by 2 bases and J by 7 bases, leaving a spacing of 15 bases between them. The germline V gene encodes CDR1 SGHRS and CDR2 YFSETQ. This sample stems from a study of T cell changes during pregnancy in multiple sclerosis (dated by TCRdb to between 2018 and 2021). Background for the entire study: The study examined how the T cell repertoire changed over the course of pregnancy in women with multiple sclerosis.

The method was the immunoSEQ multiplex PCR assay. Here the immuneACCESS table is served through TCRdb, limited to in-frame sequences with V and J called. Missing clones are a known gap in these copies; in checked studies unresolved V genes cover under half, and the rest lacks a known reason. For this sample the table gives 70,000 to 75,000 clones, of which 88% were detected only once. The ten largest clonotypes hold less than 3.5% of the sample. Sample: peripheral blood, taken before pregnancy. The sequence was obtained from a female donor with multiple sclerosis, enrolled in a pregnancy study. Recombination linked TRBV5-1 to TRBJ1-4, with the D gene uncertain. The sequenced DNA: TGCGCCAGCAGCTTAATGGACCCCCGGGGTGAAAAACTGTTTTTT. It encodes CASSLMDPRGEKLFF.